This T cell receptor beta chain is from a study of T cell clonotyping in hematopoietic cell transplantation listed by TCRdb under 2021. Notes on the research overall: A total of over 130 blood samples were gathered in the study from under 40 consecutive transplant recipients along with their related donors. Patients were recruited between September 2015 and 2017 and followed until late 2020 or death. General conclusions and limits of the study: After transplant, TCR diversity in recipients dropped, and pathologically expanded clonotypes climbed progressively between day 30 and day 180. Just a small fraction of recipient repertoires overlapped with donor repertoires, and more than 97% appeared de novo at the given depth. Sample size was limited, and cells were not sorted, so CD4 and CD8 repertoire contributions could not be separated. Broader posttransplant TCR repertoire diversity was predicted by donor and pretransplant recipient Inverse Simpson Index values.

According to the germline V gene, CDR1 reads MGHRA and CDR2 reads YSYEKL. Relative to germline, V is 2 bases shorter and J is 2 bases shorter, with 13 bases between their ends. From cysteine to phenylalanine, the CDR3 is 15 amino acids long. Only the CDR3 portion is preserved as DNA: 45 bases, with reading frame beginning at the first base. As for this clone: What antigen it recognizes has not been identified. Base qualities are not recorded, but no much larger clone differs from it by a single base.

TCR beta CDR3 regions were amplified from genomic DNA with the immunoSEQ assay, a bias-controlled multiplex PCR using V- and J-specific primers. A proprietary barcode and Illumina adapter sequences were added to the CDR3 amplicons in a second PCR step. An Illumina MiSeq instrument was used for sequencing of the CDR3 libraries. On the authors' methods: Export and quality control were handled in immunoSEQ Analyzer 3.0, while downstream analyses relied on R Bioconductor and Immunarch. Only productive rearrangements in the normalized downsampled data set were used to calculate repertoire metrics. Clonotypes larger than 5 templates in the normalized cohort were defined as pathologically expanded. The Inverse Simpson Index was used to measure repertoire diversity. The non-normalized data set was used for CMV-specificity analyses so that all clonotypes could be captured. Not all clones reach the TCRdb copy of this immuneACCESS table, which keeps in-frame sequences only. Checked studies attribute under half of the gap to unresolved V genes and leave the rest unexplained. From that table come the V and J calls and clone size; the DNA was used to work out D and trimming. The sample yields roughly 5,300 clones; roughly 70% were counted once. The ten largest clones represent more than 25% of the sample.

The time point label here, explained by the study, means: 180 days after allo-HCT. Blood samples were obtained from recipients approximately 28 days before transplant and at days 30, 100 and 180 after transplant. Nuclei Lysis Solution was used to extract genomic DNA from fresh or cryopreserved unfractionated peripheral blood mononuclear cells. The V and J genes are TRBV4-1 and TRBJ2-7; TRBD1 is possibly the D segment (6 matching bases). The sample in question was PBMCs, obtained 180 days after allogeneic stem cell transplant. This TCR was sampled from a male patient aged 45-59 years who had an allogeneic stem cell transplant from an unrelated donor, so the T cells may come from the graft donor. Some clones in this sample may be carry-over from other donors' samples. DNA sequence: TGCGCCAGCAGCCAACGGGACGGGACAACCTACGAGCAGTACTTC. It specifies CASSQRDGTTYEQYF.